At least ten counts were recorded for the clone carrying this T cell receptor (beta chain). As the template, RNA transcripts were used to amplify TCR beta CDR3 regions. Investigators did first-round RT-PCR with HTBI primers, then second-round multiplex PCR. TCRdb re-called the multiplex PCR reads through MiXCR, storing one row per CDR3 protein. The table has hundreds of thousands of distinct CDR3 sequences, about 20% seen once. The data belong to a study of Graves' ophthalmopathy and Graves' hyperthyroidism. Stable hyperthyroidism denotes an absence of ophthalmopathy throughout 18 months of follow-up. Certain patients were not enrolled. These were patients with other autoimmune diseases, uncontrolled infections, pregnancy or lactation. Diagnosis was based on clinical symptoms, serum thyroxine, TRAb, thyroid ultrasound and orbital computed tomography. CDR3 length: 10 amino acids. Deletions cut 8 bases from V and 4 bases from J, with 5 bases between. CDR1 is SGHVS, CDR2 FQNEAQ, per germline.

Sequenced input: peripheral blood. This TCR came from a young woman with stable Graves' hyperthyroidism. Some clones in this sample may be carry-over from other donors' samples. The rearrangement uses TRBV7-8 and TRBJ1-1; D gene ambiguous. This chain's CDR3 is CASASTEAFF. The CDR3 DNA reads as TGTGCCAGCGCGTCCACTGAAGCTTTCTTT.